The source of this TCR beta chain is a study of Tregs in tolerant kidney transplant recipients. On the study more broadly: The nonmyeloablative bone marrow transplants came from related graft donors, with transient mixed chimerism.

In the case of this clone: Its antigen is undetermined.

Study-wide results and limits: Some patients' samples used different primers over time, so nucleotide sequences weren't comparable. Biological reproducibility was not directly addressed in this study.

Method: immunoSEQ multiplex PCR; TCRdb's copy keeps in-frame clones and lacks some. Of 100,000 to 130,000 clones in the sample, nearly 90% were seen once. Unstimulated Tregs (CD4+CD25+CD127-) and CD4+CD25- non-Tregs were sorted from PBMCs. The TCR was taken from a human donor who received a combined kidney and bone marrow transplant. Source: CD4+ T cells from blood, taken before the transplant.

CDR3 bases: TGCGCCAGCAGCCCGGGTCTGACTAGCGGTAACACAGATACGCAGTATTTT. It is translated as CASSPGLTSGNTDTQYF. The chain uses TRBV5-1 and TRBJ2-3; 9 bases align to TRBD2. The trim removed 4 bases at V and 2 bases at J, leaving 11 bases unmatched. CDR1 and CDR2 (germline): SGHRS, YFSETQ. The CDR3 covers 17 residues.